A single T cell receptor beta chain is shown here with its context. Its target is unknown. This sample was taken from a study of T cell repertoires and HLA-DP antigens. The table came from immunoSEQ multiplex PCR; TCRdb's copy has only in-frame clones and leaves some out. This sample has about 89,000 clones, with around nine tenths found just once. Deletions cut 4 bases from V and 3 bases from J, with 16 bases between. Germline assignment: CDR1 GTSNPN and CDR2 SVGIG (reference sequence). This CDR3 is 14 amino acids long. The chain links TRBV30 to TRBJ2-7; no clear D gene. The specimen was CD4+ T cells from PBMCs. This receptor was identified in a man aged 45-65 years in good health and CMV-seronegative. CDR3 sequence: CAWTPPGLIYEQYF. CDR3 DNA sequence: TGTGCCTGGACCCCCCCTGGTCTCATCTACGAGCAGTACTTC. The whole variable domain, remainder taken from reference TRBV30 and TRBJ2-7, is SQTIHQWPATLVQPVGSPLSLECTVEGTSNPNLYWYRQAAGRGLQLLFYSVGIGQISSEVPQNLSASRPQDRQFILSSKKLLLSDSGFYLCAWTPPGLIYEQYFGPGTRLTVT.